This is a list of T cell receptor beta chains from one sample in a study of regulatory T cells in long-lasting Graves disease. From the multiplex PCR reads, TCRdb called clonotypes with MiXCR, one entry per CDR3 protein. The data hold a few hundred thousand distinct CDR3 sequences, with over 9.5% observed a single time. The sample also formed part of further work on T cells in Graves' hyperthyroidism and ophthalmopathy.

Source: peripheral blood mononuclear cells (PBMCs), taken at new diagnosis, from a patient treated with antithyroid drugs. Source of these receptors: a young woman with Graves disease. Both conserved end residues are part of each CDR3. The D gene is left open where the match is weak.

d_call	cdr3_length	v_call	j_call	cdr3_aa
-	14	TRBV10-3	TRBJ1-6	CAISGGKDNSPLHF
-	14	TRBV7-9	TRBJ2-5	CASSPRTNDRTQYF
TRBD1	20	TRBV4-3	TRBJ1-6	CASSPFFGTGSVGRVSPLHF
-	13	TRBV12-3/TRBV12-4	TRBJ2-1	CASSPRGDAEQFF
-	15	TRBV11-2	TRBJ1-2	CASIRFGGPSNGYTF
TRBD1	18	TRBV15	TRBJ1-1	CATSRVPWTGGMNTEAFF
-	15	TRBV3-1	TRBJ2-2	CAGSQDGLNTGELFF
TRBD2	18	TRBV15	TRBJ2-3	CATSSAIRRLASTDTQYF
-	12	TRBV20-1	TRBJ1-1	CSARQVDTEAFF
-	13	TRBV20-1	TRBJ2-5	CSARGGSGETQYF
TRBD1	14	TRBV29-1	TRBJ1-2	CSVDRTGTWLGYTF
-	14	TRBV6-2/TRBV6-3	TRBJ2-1	CASNQALRANEQFF
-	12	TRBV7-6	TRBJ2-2	CASPDRTGELFF
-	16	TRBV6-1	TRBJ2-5	CASRQPGQPRSETQYF
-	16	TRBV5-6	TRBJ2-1	CASSPLREAPGNEQFF
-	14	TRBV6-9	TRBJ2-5	CASSYGTPKETQYF
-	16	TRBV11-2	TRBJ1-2	CASSLVPTGTNYGYTF
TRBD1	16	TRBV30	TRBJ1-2	CAWSAGTVWTNYGYTF
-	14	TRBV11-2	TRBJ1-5	CASSYSGSNQPQHF
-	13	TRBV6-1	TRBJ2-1	CASSPRVYNEQFF
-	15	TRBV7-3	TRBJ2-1	CASSRRQGRGNEQFF
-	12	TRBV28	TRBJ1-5	CASSIPTRYLDF
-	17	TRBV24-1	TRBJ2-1	CATSENRVRFSYNEQFF
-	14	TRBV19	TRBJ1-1	CASSIDPQRSEAFF
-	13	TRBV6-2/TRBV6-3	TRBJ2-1	CASSMGLPNEQFF
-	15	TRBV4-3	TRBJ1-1	CASSQDGGASTEAFF
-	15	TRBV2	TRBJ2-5	CASSEQGLASETQYF
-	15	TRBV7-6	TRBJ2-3	CASSPGPGGTDTQYF
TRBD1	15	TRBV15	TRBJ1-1	CATSRYRGTNTEAFF
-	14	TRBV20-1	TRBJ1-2	CSAPMGTSNYGYTF
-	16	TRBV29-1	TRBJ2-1	CSVEAGDSRRGNEQFF
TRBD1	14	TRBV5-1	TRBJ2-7	CASSLSQGAHEQYF
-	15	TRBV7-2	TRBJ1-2	CASRTGTHSGYGYTF
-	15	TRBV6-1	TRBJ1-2	CASTRTQGYDYGYTF
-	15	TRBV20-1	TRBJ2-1	CSARDLRPSVNEQFF
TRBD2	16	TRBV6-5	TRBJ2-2	CASSYGGGLNTGELFF
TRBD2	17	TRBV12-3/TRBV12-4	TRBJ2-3	CASSLDWLAGETDTQYF
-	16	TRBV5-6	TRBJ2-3	CASSHFGSVATDTQYF
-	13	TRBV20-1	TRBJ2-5	CSADSRRGDSQYF
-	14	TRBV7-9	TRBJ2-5	CASSLVGTQETQYF
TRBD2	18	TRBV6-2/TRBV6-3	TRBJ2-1	CASSYLWTSGTSYNGQFF
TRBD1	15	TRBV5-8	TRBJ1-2	CASRLDRGTPYGYTF
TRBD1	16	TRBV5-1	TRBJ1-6	CASSFTTGVYNSPLHF
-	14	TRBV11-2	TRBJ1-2	CASSFRQRNYGYTF
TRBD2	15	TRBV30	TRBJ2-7	CAWSPGLVTSYEQYF
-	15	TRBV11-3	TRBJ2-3	CASSPGTLQIDTQYF
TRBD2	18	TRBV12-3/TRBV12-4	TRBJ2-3	CASSFVLGLAGGTDTQYF
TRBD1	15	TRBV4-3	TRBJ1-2	CASADRGPYNYGYTF
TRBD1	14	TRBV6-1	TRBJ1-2	CATSLGRGRDGYTF